This entry describes one T cell receptor beta chain. Its antigen is unknown. The entry originates in a study of CD8 T cells in ankylosing spondylitis. Study-wide results and limits: Roughly 8 highly homologous variants made up a TCR beta motif that seemed to typify ankylosing spondylitis blood. Reported data indicate significant enrichment of disease-linked clones within matched ankylosing spondylitis synovial fluid. Reactive arthritis synovial fluid and blood were previously reported to contain some motif variants.

Looked up from germline, CDR1 is MGHDK and CDR2 is SYGVNS. V lost 4 bases, J lost 8 bases, and 18 bases lay in between. The CDR3 is 15 residues long. Generation of TCR beta libraries employed quantitative 5'-RACE incorporating molecular barcodes. Each CDR3 protein gets one entry after TCRdb re-called the 5' RACE reads with MiXCR. This table holds fewer than 200,000 distinct CDR3 sequences, roughly 18% found once. Sequencing used blood, either unsorted or a sorted T cell fraction (not recorded which). The rearrangement uses TRBV25-1 and TRBJ2-1; D is possibly TRBD1 (5 bases). The sequence was collected from a male donor under 30 with ankylosing spondylitis or in good health (not recorded which). CDR3 amino acids: CASSALVRAGYEQFF. In DNA, the CDR3 is TGTGCCAGCAGTGCCCTAGTCAGGGCAGGGTATGAGCAGTTCTTC.